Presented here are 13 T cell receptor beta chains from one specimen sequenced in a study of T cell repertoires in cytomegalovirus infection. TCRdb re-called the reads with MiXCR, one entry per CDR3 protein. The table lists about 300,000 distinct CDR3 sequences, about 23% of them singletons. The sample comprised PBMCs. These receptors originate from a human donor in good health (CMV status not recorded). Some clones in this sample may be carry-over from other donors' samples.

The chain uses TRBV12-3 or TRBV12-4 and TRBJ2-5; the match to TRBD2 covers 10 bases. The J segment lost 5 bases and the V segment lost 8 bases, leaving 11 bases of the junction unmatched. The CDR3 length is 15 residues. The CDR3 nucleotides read TGTGCCAGCGTGGCTAGCGGGAGCAGAGGGGAGACCCAGTACTTC. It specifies CASVASGSRGETQYF.

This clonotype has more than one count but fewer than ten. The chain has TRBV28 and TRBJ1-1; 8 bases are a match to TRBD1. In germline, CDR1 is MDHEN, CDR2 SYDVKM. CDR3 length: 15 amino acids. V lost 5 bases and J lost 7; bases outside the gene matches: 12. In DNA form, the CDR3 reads TGTGCCAGCAGTACACCCTCCGACAGGGGTAGTGAAGCTTTCTTT. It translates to CASSTPSDRGSEAFF.

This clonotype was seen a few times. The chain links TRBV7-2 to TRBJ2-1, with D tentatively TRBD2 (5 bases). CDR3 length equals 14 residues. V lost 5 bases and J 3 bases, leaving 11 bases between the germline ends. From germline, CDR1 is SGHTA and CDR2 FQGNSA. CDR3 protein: CASSPLVNYNEQFF. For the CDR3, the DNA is TGTGCCAGCAGCCCACTAGTTAACTACAATGAGCAGTTCTTC.

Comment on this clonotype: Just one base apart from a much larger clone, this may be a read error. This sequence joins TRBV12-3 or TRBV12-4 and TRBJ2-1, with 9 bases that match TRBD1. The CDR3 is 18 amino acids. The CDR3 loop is CASSLYRLGQGLSNEQLF. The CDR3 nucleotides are TGTGCCAGCAGTTTGTATCGTTTGGGACAGGGTTTGAGCAATGAGCAGCTCTTC.

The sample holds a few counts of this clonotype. The CDR3, as DNA: TGTGCCAGCAGCGACAGGGGGCTTACTGAAGCTTTCTTT. Translating gives CASSDRGLTEAFF. V gene TRBV6-2 or TRBV6-3 combines with J gene TRBJ1-1, with TRBD1 identical over 10 bases. The CDR3 spans 13 residues. Unmatched junction bases numbered 3, after V lost 6 bases and J lost 5 bases. CDR1 and CDR2 from the germline V gene are MNHEY and SVGEGT.

The CDR3 loop reads CASSLHLPRKSDPGYTF. CDR3 DNA: TGTGCCAGCAGTTTACATCTCCCGAGGAAATCGGACCCGGGCTACACCTTC. The chain uses TRBV12-3 or TRBV12-4 and TRBJ1-2; no clear D gene. The CDR3 totals 17 residues. V dropped 2 bases and J dropped 8 bases, with 24 bases sitting between them.

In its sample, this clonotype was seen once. The CDR3 loop reads CALGDANYGYTF. The CDR3 DNA sequence: TGTGCACTGGGGGATGCTAACTATGGCTACACCTTC. J is TRBJ1-2 and V is TRBV28, with D perhaps matching TRBD1 (5 bases). CDR1 is MDHEN, CDR2 SYDVKM, per germline. The length of the CDR3 is 12 residues.

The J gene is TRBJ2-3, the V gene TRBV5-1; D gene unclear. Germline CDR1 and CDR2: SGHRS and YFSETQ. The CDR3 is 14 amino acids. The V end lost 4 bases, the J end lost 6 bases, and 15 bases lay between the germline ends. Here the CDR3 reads CASSPDVAPDTQYF. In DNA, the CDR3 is TGCGCCAGCAGCCCAGACGTGGCGCCCGATACGCAGTATTTT.

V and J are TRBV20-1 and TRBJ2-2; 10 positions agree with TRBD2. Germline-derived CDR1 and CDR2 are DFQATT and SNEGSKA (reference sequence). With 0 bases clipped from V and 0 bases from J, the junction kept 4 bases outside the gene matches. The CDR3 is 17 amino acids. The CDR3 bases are TGCAGTGCTAGAGAGACTAGCGGGCGATCGAACACCGGGGAGCTGTTTTTT. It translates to CSARETSGRSNTGELFF.

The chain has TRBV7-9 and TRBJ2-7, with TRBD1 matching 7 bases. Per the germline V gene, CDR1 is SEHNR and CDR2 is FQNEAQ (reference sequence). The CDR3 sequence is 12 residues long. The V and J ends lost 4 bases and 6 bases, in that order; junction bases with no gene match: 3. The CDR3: CASSSTGIEQYF. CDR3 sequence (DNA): TGTGCCAGCAGCTCGACAGGGATCGAGCAGTACTTC.

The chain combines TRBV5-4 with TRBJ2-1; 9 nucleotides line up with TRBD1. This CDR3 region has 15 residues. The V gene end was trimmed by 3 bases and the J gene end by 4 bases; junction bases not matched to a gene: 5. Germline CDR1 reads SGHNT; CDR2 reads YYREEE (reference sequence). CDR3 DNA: TGTGCCAGCAGCTACCGGGACAGGGTTTACAATGAGCAGTTCTTC. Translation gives CASSYRDRVYNEQFF.

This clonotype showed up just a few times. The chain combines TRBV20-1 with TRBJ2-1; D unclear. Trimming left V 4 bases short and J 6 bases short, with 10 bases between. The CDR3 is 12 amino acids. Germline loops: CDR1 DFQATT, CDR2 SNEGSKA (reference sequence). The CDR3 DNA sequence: TGCAGTGCTATTCAATTGCCCAATGAGCAGTTCTTC. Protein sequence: CSAIQLPNEQFF.

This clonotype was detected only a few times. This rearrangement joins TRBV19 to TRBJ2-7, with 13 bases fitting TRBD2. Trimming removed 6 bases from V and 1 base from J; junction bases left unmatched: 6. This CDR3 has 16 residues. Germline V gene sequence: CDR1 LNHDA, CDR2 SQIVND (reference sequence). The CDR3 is CASSPGLAGRSYEQYF. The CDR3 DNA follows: TGTGCCAGTAGCCCGGGACTAGCGGGACGTTCCTACGAGCAGTACTTC.